This T cell receptor (beta chain) was captured by sequencing in a study of liver allograft versus peripheral blood T cells. For the study at large: The authors compared T cell receptor repertoires in transplanted livers with recipients' peripheral blood repertoires. Findings of the study overall: Liver allograft repertoires of T cell receptors reportedly diverged from peripheral blood repertoires.

This clonotype rates as medium-sized (0.01 to 0.1%). The antigen remains unidentified. V gave up 6 bases and J gave up 0 bases, with 11 bases separating them. The CDR3 runs 14 residues. One entry per CDR3 protein results from TCRdb running MiXCR on the reads. Here the sample spans fewer than 2,000 distinct CDR3 sequences, about 16% being singletons. The chain recombines TRBV12-3 or TRBV12-4 with TRBJ1-1; TRBD1 is a possible D gene (6 bases). The TCR was taken from a human patient who had a liver transplant. Part of the T cell pool may stem from the graft donor. The CDR3 loop reads CASSPDSLNTEAFF. CDR3 sequence (DNA): TGTGCCAGCAGCCCGGACAGTTTGAACACTGAAGCTTTCTTT.